This TCR beta chain was obtained from a study of T cell repertoires in cytomegalovirus infection. Findings of the study overall: The ex vivo response was dominated by HLA-C-restricted CMV-specific TCR beta clonotypes. The study identified carriers of CMV plus the relevant HLA from cumulative public TCR beta family frequency.

TCRdb passed the reads through MiXCR, listing each CDR3 protein once. The sample consists of hundreds of thousands of distinct CDR3 sequences, approximately 10% of them appearing once. Comment on this clonotype: The antigen is unknown. Since a much larger clone is just one base distant, this may be a read error.

Germline V gene sequence: CDR1 MNHEY, CDR2 SMNVEV (reference sequence). V lost 2 bases and J lost 5; bases outside the gene matches: 14. The CDR3 totals 18 residues. Sequenced input: PBMCs. This TCR was sampled from a human donor in good health (CMV status not recorded). Some clones in this sample may be carry-over from other donors' samples. The chain joins TRBV27 to TRBJ2-1, with 8 positions matching TRBD2. The CDR3 here is CASSLRPPGVAGHNEQFF. CDR3 coding DNA: TGTGCCAGCAGTTTAAGGCCCCCAGGGGTAGCGGGGCACAATGAGCAGTTCTTC.